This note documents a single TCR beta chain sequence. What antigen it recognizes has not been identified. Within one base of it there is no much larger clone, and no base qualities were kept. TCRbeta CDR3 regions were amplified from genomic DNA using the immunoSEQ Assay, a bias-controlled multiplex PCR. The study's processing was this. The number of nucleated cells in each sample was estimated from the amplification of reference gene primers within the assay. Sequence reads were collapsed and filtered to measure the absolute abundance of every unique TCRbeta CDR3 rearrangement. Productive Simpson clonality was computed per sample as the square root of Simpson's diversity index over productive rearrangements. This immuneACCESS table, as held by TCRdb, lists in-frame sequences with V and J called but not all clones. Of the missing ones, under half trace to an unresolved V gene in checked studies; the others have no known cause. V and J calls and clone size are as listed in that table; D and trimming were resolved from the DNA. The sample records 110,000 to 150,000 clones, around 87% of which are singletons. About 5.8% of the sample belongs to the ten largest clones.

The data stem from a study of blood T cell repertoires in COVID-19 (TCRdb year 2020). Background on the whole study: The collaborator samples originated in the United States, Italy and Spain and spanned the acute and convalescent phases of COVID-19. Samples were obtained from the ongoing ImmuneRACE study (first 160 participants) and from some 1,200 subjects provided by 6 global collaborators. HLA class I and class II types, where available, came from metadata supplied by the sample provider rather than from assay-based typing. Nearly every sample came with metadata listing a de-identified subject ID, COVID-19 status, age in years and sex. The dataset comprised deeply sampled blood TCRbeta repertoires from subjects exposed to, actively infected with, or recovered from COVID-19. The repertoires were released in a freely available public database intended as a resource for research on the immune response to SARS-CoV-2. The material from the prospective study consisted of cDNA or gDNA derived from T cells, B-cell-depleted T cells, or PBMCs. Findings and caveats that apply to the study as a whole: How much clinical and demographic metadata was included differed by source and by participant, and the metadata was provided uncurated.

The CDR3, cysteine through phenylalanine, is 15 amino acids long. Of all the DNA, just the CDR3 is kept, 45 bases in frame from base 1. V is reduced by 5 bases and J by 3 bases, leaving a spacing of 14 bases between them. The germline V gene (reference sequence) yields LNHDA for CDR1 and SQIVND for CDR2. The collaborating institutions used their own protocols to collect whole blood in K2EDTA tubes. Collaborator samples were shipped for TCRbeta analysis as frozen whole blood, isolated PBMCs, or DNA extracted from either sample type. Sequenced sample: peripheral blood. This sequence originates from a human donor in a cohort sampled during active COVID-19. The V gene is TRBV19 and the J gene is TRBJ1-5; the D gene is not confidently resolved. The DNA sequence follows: TGTGCCAGTAGTTTTGAGTTAGCCTCCAATCAGCCCCAGCATTTT. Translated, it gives CASSFELASNQPQHF.